This TCR beta chain was documented in a study of T cell repertoires in cytomegalovirus infection. There are a few counts of this clonotype. TCRdb redid the calling of the reads with MiXCR, one entry per CDR3 protein. This sample yields roughly 150,000 distinct CDR3 sequences, of which 20% to 25% are seen a single time; roughly 11% belongs to the top ten. V lost 3 bases and J 7 bases, leaving 21 bases between the germline ends. Germline loops: CDR1 SGHNT, CDR2 YYREEE (reference sequence). This CDR3 has 16 amino acids. J is TRBJ2-3 and V is TRBV5-4; D is unresolved. This sequence was found in a human donor in good health (CMV status not recorded). Some clones in this sample may be carry-over from other donors' samples. The source material was PBMCs. In DNA form, the CDR3 reads TGTGCCAGCAGCTACTCCGGGCTTGTTTTGGCCTATACGCAGTATTTT. Residues: CASSYSGLVLAYTQYF. Looking up the rest from reference TRBV5-4 and TRBJ2-3 gives the full variable domain: ETGVTQSPTHLIKTRGQQVTLRCSSQSGHNTVSWYQQALGQGPQFIFQYYREEENGRGNFPPRFSGLQFPNYSSELNVNALELDDSALYLCASSYSGLVLAYTQYFGPGTRLTVL.